This TCR beta chain was documented in a study of blood T cell repertoires in COVID-19. For the study at large: There were acute and convalescent COVID-19 samples, and they came from the United States, Italy and Spain. PBMCs, B-cell-depleted T cells, or T cells provided the cDNA or gDNA that made up the material.

Trimming removed 3 bases from V and 7 bases from J; junction bases left unmatched: 4. The CDR3 totals 15 residues. Germline V CDR1 and CDR2: MDHEN, SYDVKM. Per the original data handling: Amplification of reference gene primers was used by the study to estimate nucleated cell counts. The method was immunoSEQ multiplex PCR; TCRdb's version includes in-frame clones alone and lacks a portion of them. V and J calls and clone size come straight from that table; D and trimming were deduced from the DNA. This table holds around 100,000 clones, 89% found once. The sample taken for sequencing was peripheral blood. The J gene is TRBJ1-6, the V gene TRBV28; 9 nucleotides match TRBD1. This receptor was obtained from a man in his forties or fifties with COVID-19, enrolled during active disease. The CDR3 DNA sequence: TGTGCCAGCAGTTTTCAAGGGACAGGGAATTCACCCCTCCACTTT. Translating it yields CASSFQGTGNSPLHF.